These 7 T cell receptor beta chains were all obtained from the same sample, sequenced in a study of blood T cell repertoires in COVID-19. Generated by immunoSEQ multiplex PCR, the TCRdb table keeps only in-frame clones and is missing some. Among fewer than 350,000 clones listed, roughly 90% were seen once. The sequenced sample was PBMCs or T cells enriched from blood (not recorded which). All receptors come from a woman in her twenties or thirties who had recovered from COVID-19.

J is TRBJ1-1 and V is TRBV7-3; unclear D gene. In germline, CDR1 is SGHTA, CDR2 FQGTGA. The germline V and J ends were trimmed by 0 bases and 1 base, with 6 bases remaining between them. The CDR3 runs 14 residues. The CDR3 loop reads CASSLTPGNTEAFF. In nucleotides, the CDR3 is TGTGCCAGCAGCTTAACGCCAGGGAACACTGAAGCTTTCTTT.

The rearrangement uses TRBV2 and TRBJ1-5, with D hard to call. The length of the CDR3 is 15 residues. The germline V gene encodes CDR1 SNHLY and CDR2 FYNNEI. The V gene lost 1 base and the J gene lost 5 bases, with 12 bases spanning the gap. CDR3 in amino acids: CASSEGRRGYQPQHF. The CDR3 DNA reads as TGTGCCAGCAGTGAAGGGAGAAGAGGGTATCAGCCCCAGCATTTT.

The genes are TRBV2 and TRBJ2-7; 10 positions match TRBD2. This CDR3 comprises 14 residues. Unmatched junction bases numbered 5, after V lost 4 bases and J lost 5 bases. The germline V gene encodes CDR1 SNHLY and CDR2 FYNNEI. CDR3 sequence (DNA): TGTGCCAGCAGTGTGAGCGGGAGGGCCCACGAGCAGTACTTC. Encoded protein: CASSVSGRAHEQYF.

This rearrangement joins TRBV30 to TRBJ1-2; D is uncertain. The CDR3 loop spans 15 amino acids. The V gene's germline CDR1 is GTSNPN and CDR2 SVGIG (reference sequence). The V end was cut by 3 bases, the J end by 4 bases, with 18 bases between. CDR3 protein: CAWSFTRASGYGYTF. CDR3 coding DNA: TGTGCCTGGAGCTTCACCCGGGCCAGCGGCTATGGCTACACCTTC. Complete variable domain (other parts from reference TRBV30 and TRBJ1-2): SQTIHQWPATLVQPVGSPLSLECTVEGTSNPNLYWYRQAAGRGLQLLFYSVGIGQISSEVPQNLSASRPQDRQFILSSKKLLLSDSGFYLCAWSFTRASGYGYTFGSGTRLTVV.

The chain has TRBV5-1 and TRBJ2-3; a weak D match, TRBD1 (5 bases). Deletions cut 0 bases from V and 5 bases from J, with 10 bases between. Germline CDR1 is SGHRS and CDR2 is YFSETQ. The CDR3 is made up of 14 amino acids. CDR3 in DNA: TGCGCCAGCAGCTTGGGGGGCGCCAGAGATACGCAGTATTTT. Translated: CASSLGGARDTQYF.

The chain carries TRBV28 and TRBJ2-3; tentative D call: TRBD1 (5 bases). This CDR3 region has 15 residues. V was shortened by 3 bases and J by 7 bases, with 17 bases between the two germline ends. Germline values: CDR1 MDHEN, CDR2 SYDVKM. CDR3 loop: CASSFGDRLTNTQYF. The CDR3 DNA reads TGTGCCAGCAGTTTCGGTGACAGACTCACGAATACGCAGTATTTT.

V usage is TRBV10-2 and J usage is TRBJ2-7; TRBD1 matches at 7 bases. The CDR3 is 18 amino acids. The germline CDR1 and CDR2 sequences are WSHSY and SAAADI. With V trimmed by 8 bases and J by 2 bases, 21 bases remained unmatched. CDR3 nucleotide sequence: TGCGCCAGCCGAGGGGGCGTGGGCAGGGGCGAAAAACCCTACGAGCAGTACTTC. Protein: CASRGGVGRGEKPYEQYF.